This T cell receptor (beta chain) was recorded in a study of CD8 T cells in Susac syndrome. Notes on the study in general: Only a relatively small number of individuals were included in the TCR sequencing and HLA analysis.

When the RNA was reverse transcribed, random hexamers were used with an input of 0.5 to 1 ug. Amplification of the TCR beta CDR3 was carried out by immunoSEQ multiplex PCR, which spanned a total of 54 Vbeta and 13 Jbeta segments. TCRdb called the immunoSEQ multiplex PCR reads again in MiXCR, with one record for every CDR3 protein. This table holds about 25,000 distinct CDR3 sequences, 94% found once. Germline V gene data show CDR1 as LGHNA and CDR2 as YSLEER. CDR3 length: 16 amino acids. Trimming pared 1 base from V and 2 bases from J, leaving 12 bases between. It was healthy donors who served as the controls, matched for age and sex. About this clonotype itself: The antigen remains unidentified.

The receptor was derived from a human donor in good health. This chain uses TRBV4-3 with TRBJ2-4, with D unresolved. The specimen was CD8+ T cells from PBMCs. The CDR3 DNA is TGCGCCAGCAGCCAAGGAAGGGCTGTAACCAAAAACATTCAGTACTTC. Amino acid sequence: CASSQGRAVTKNIQYF.